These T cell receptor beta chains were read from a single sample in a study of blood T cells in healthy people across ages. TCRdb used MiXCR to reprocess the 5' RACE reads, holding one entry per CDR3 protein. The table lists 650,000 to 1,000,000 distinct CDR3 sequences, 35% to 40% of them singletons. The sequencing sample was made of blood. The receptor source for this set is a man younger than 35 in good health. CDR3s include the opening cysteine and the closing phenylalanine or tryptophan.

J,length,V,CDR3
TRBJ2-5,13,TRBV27,CASSGGVAETQYF
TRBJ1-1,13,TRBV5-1,CASSLVGATEAFF
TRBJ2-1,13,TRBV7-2,CASRFRPDNEQFF
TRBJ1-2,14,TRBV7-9,CASISATGVYGYTF
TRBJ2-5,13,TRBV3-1,CASSQDVPETQYF
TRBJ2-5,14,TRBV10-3,CASRMSELQETQYF
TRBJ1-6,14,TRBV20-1,CSASPGTGNSPLHF
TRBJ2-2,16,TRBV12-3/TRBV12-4,CASKPPRGGRTGELFF
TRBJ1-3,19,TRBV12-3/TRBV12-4,CASSPRTSGTGTSGNTIYF
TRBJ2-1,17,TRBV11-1,CASSLSDPGHRVHEQFF
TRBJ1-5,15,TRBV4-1,CASSPLPGEGQPQHF
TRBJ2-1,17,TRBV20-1,CSARPRSSGLFYNEQFF
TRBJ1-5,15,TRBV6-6,CASSNEVISNQPQHF
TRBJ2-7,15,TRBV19,CASSIATSRPYEQYF
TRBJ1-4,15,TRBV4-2,CASSEGTLPNEKLFF
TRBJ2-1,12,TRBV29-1,CSVPGLLNEQFF
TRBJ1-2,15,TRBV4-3,CASSQALGQVNGYTF
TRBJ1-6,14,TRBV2,CAGIRDSANSPLHF
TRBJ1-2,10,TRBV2,CASRGRGYTF
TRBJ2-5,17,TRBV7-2,CASSLAGTSGGQETQYF
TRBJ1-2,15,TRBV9,CASSPIGQGEKGYTF
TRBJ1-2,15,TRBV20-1,CSARERQGRLYGYTF
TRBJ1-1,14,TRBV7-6,CASSRRGDFLEAFF
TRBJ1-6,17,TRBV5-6,CASSGTGARPYNSPLHF
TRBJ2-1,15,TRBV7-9,CASSPMGGTYNEQFF
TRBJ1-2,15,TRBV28,CASSLFGAGDYGYTF
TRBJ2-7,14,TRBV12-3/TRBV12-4,CASSFSGGPDEQYF
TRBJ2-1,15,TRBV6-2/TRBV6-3,CASSYRTKAMNEQFF
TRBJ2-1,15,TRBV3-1,CAGSQDPARAETQFF
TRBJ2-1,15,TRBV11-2,CASSRNRPDGNEQFF
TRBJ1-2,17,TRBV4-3,CASSQEIIATLLEGYTF
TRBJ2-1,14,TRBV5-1,CASSVGDVEDEQFF
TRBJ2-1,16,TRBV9,CASSLLIRSSRNEQFF